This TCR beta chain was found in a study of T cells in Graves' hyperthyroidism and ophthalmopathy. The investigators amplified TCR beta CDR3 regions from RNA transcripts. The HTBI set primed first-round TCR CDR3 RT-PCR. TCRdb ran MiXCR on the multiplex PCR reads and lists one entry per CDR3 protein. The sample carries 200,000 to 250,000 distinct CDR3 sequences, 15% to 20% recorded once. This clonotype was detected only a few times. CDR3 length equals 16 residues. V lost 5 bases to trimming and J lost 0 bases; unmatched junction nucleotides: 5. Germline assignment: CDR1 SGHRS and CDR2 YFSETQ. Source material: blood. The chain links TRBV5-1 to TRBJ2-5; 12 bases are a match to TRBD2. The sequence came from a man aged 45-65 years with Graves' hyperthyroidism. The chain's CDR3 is CASRPGLAGYQETQYF. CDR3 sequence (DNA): TGCGCCAGCAGACCGGGACTAGCGGGTTACCAAGAGACCCAGTACTTC.